Included here is one TCR beta chain sequence, with context. What it recognizes is unknown. This record belongs to a study of T-cell memory formation after mild COVID-19. TCRdb analysed the 5' RACE reads with MiXCR anew, one entry per CDR3 protein. The data show roughly 550,000 distinct CDR3 sequences, with 20% seen just once and around an eighth held by the top ten. General study findings and limits: CD4+ clones that contracted lay mainly in CM and EM; CD8+ ones lay in EMRA.

V was pared by 0 bases and J by 8 bases, with 10 bases between. The CDR3 covers 13 residues. The germline gives CDR1 MNHEY, CDR2 SMNVEV (reference sequence). Sequencing input: PBMCs or a T cell subset sorted from them (not recorded which). The rearrangement uses TRBV27 and TRBJ1-2, with D perhaps TRBD1 (5 bases). This sequence was found in an adult woman who had mild COVID-19 (a few samples of this study predate the infection). Cell type and time point are not known. The chain's CDR3 is CASSLSGARGYTF. The CDR3 bases are TGTGCCAGCAGTTTATCCGGGGCCAGGGGCTACACCTTC.